This is a list of T cell receptor beta chains from one sample in a study of OX40 agonist ivuxolimab in advanced cancers. Measured with immunoSEQ multiplex PCR; TCRdb has only the in-frame clones, and not every one. The sample holds about 45,000 clones, around 80% seen once. This specimen was CD4+ or CD8+ T cells sorted from blood, taken in a trial of the OX40 agonist ivuxolimab. The source of these receptors is an adult with an advanced solid tumor such as melanoma, head and neck, liver or kidney cancer. Both conserved end residues are part of each CDR3. The order of the fields is CDR3 protein, CDR3 DNA, V gene, clone size, J gene, D gene. The D gene is left open where the match is weak. Some rows have no size entry. The others give once, few or many, or a class for an expanded clone.

CDR3aa: CSVEDNTKGELFF
CDR3nt: TGCAGCGTTGAAGATAACACGAAAGGGGAGCTGTTTTTT
v_gene: TRBV29-1
abundance: .
j_gene: TRBJ2-2
d_gene: .

CDR3aa: CASSAIGANYGYTF
CDR3nt: TGTGCCAGCAGCGCCATAGGGGCTAACTATGGCTACACCTTC
v_gene: TRBV5-6
abundance: once
j_gene: TRBJ1-2
d_gene: .

CDR3aa: CASSLTDYTGELFF
CDR3nt: TGTGCCAGCAGCTTGACAGACTACACCGGGGAGCTGTTTTTT
v_gene: TRBV5-4
abundance: .
j_gene: TRBJ2-2
d_gene: .

CDR3aa: CASSTWTGREQYF
CDR3nt: TGTGCCAGCAGCACATGGACCGGTCGGGAGCAGTACTTC
v_gene: TRBV11-3
abundance: .
j_gene: TRBJ2-7
d_gene: .

CDR3aa: CASSLTTTQGYGYTF
CDR3nt: TGTGCCAGCAGTTTAACAACCACACAGGGCTATGGCTACACCTTC
v_gene: TRBV27
abundance: .
j_gene: TRBJ1-2
d_gene: .

CDR3aa: CASSLERTGRTDTQYF
CDR3nt: TGCGCCAGCAGCTTGGAAAGGACAGGGAGGACAGATACGCAGTATTTT
v_gene: TRBV5-1
abundance: .
j_gene: TRBJ2-3
d_gene: TRBD1

CDR3aa: CASAERAEAFF
CDR3nt: TGTGCCAGCGCAGAAAGGGCTGAAGCTTTCTTT
v_gene: TRBV5-8
abundance: few
j_gene: TRBJ1-1
d_gene: .

CDR3aa: CASSESSPITEAFF
CDR3nt: TGCGCCAGCAGTGAGTCATCCCCCATTACTGAAGCTTTCTTT
v_gene: TRBV10-2
abundance: .
j_gene: TRBJ1-1
d_gene: .

CDR3aa: CASSLRQSFTTDTQYF
CDR3nt: TGTGCCAGCAGCCTACGACAGAGCTTTACCACAGATACGCAGTATTTT
v_gene: TRBV7-2
abundance: .
j_gene: TRBJ2-3
d_gene: .

CDR3aa: CSVTGDMNTEAFF
CDR3nt: TGCAGCGTTACCGGGGACATGAACACTGAAGCTTTCTTT
v_gene: TRBV29-1
abundance: .
j_gene: TRBJ1-1
d_gene: .

CDR3aa: CASSELNSGNTIYF
CDR3nt: TGTGCCAGCAGTGAGTTGAACTCTGGAAACACCATATATTTT
v_gene: TRBV6-5
abundance: .
j_gene: TRBJ1-3
d_gene: .

CDR3aa: CASSLVHFQTQYF
CDR3nt: TGTGCCAGCAGCTTGGTTCATTTCCAGACCCAGTACTTC
v_gene: TRBV5-8
abundance: few
j_gene: TRBJ2-5
d_gene: .

CDR3aa: CASSLGSSEQYF
CDR3nt: TGTGCCAGCAGCTTAGGGTCTAGCGAGCAGTACTTC
v_gene: TRBV7-2
abundance: .
j_gene: TRBJ2-7
d_gene: .

CDR3aa: CASSIGPVGRTDTQYF
CDR3nt: TGTGCCAGTAGTATTGGGCCCGTGGGGCGCACAGATACGCAGTATTTT
v_gene: TRBV19
abundance: once
j_gene: TRBJ2-3
d_gene: .

CDR3aa: CAIVARPGGIGYTF
CDR3nt: TGTGCCATCGTGGCAAGACCCGGGGGCATTGGCTACACCTTC
v_gene: TRBV10-3
abundance: .
j_gene: TRBJ1-2
d_gene: .

CDR3aa: CASSSRTSGSTDTQYF
CDR3nt: TGCGCCAGCAGCTCAAGGACTAGCGGGAGCACAGATACGCAGTATTTT
v_gene: TRBV5-1
abundance: .
j_gene: TRBJ2-3
d_gene: TRBD2

CDR3aa: CASSISAAGSPTDTQYF
CDR3nt: TGTGCCAGTAGTATATCGGCGGCGGGATCTCCCACAGATACGCAGTATTTT
v_gene: TRBV19
abundance: .
j_gene: TRBJ2-3
d_gene: .

CDR3aa: CASRKNEQFF
CDR3nt: TGTGCCAGCAGGAAAAATGAGCAGTTCTTC
v_gene: TRBV6-1
abundance: .
j_gene: TRBJ2-1
d_gene: .

CDR3aa: CASRGGGQSGYTF
CDR3nt: TGTGCCAGCAGGGGGGGCGGACAGTCAGGCTACACCTTC
v_gene: TRBV6-5
abundance: .
j_gene: TRBJ1-2
d_gene: .

CDR3aa: CASSLGGTNTEAFF
CDR3nt: TGTGCCAGCAGCTTAGGGGGGACTAACACTGAAGCTTTCTTT
v_gene: TRBV7-2
abundance: once
j_gene: TRBJ1-1
d_gene: .

CDR3aa: CASSHQLEQYF
CDR3nt: TGTGCCAGCAGTCACCAGCTCGAGCAGTACTTC
v_gene: TRBV6-5
abundance: .
j_gene: TRBJ2-7
d_gene: .

CDR3aa: CASSPADGGTKLAKNIQYF
CDR3nt: TGTGCCAGCAGCCCGGCCGACGGGGGAACGAAGCTAGCCAAAAACATTCAGTACTTC
v_gene: TRBV7-2
abundance: few
j_gene: TRBJ2-4
d_gene: .

CDR3aa: CASTPGNFPYEQYF
CDR3nt: TGTGCCAGCACTCCGGGGAATTTCCCCTACGAGCAGTACTTC
v_gene: TRBV5-4
abundance: .
j_gene: TRBJ2-7
d_gene: .

CDR3aa: CASSPTTRPNEKLFF
CDR3nt: TGTGCCAGCAGTCCCACGACCCGCCCCAATGAAAAACTGTTTTTT
v_gene: TRBV27
abundance: .
j_gene: TRBJ1-4
d_gene: .

CDR3aa: CASSLTGNTEAFF
CDR3nt: TGTGCCAGCAGCCTGACAGGGAACACTGAAGCTTTCTTT
v_gene: TRBV4-2
abundance: .
j_gene: TRBJ1-1
d_gene: .

CDR3aa: CASSLSGGVGGEKLFF
CDR3nt: TGCGCCAGCAGCTTGTCCGGAGGGGTCGGTGGAGAGAAACTGTTTTTT
v_gene: TRBV5-1
abundance: .
j_gene: TRBJ1-4
d_gene: .

CDR3aa: CASSVGQGTYGYTF
CDR3nt: TGTGCCAGCAGCGTCGGACAGGGGACCTATGGCTACACCTTC
v_gene: TRBV9
abundance: .
j_gene: TRBJ1-2
d_gene: TRBD1